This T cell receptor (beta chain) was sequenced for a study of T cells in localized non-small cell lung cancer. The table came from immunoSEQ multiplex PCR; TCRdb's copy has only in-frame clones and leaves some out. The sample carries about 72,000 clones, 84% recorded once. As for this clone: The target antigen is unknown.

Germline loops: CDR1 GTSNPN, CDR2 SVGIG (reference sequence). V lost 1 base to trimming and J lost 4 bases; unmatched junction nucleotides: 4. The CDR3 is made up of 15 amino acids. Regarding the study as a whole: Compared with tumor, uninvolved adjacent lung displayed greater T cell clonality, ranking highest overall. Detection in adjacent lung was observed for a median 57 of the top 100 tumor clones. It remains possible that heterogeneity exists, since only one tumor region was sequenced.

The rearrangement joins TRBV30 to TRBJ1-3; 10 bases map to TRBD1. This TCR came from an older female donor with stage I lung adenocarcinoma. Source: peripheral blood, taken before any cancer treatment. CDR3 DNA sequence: TGTGCCTGGAGTGGGGACAGGGGTACGGGAAACACCATATATTTT. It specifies CAWSGDRGTGNTIYF.